These 20 T cell receptor beta chains were all obtained from the same sample, sequenced in a study of T cell responses to AZD1222 COVID-19 vaccine. Data came from immunoSEQ multiplex PCR; TCRdb stores just in-frame clones and leaves some out. Of hundreds of thousands of clones listed, 94% are singletons. The input for sequencing was peripheral blood, taken 28 days after the second AZD1222 dose. These receptor sequences come from an adult who received the AZD1222 COVID-19 vaccine.

The chain joins TRBV7-9 to TRBJ2-1; 10 nucleotides agree with TRBD2. The V gene end was trimmed by 8 bases and the J gene end by 5 bases; junction bases not matched to a gene: 18. CDR3 length: 18 residues. Germline loops: CDR1 SEHNR, CDR2 FQNEAQ (reference sequence). In nucleotides, the CDR3 is TGTGCCAGCCCGGCTAGCGGGAGCCCCTTTCGACCGCACAATGAGCAGTTCTTC. Its protein is CASPASGSPFRPHNEQFF.

The chain has TRBV7-2 and TRBJ2-7, with 9 bases that match TRBD2. The CDR3 runs 16 residues. The germline gives CDR1 SGHTA, CDR2 FQGNSA. The V segment lost 5 bases and the J segment 6 bases; nucleotides outside the gene matches: 14. The CDR3 DNA follows: TGTGCCAGCAGCCCATACAGCCTTAGCGGGAGCGGCGAGCAGTACTTC. It is translated as CASSPYSLSGSGEQYF.

The V and J genes are TRBV21-1 and TRBJ2-1; the table's D call, TRBD2, was not checked against the DNA. TRBV21-1 is termed a pseudogene. The CDR3 extends over 14 amino acids. The CDR3, as DNA: TGTGCCAGCAGCAAAGAGACGGGGGGGAATGAGCAGTTCTTC. Amino acid sequence: CASSKETGGNEQFF.

V usage is TRBV10-2 and J usage is TRBJ2-7, with D maybe TRBD1 (6 bases). Trimming stripped 8 bases from V and 5 bases from J, with 22 bases between. Germline V gene sequence: CDR1 WSHSY, CDR2 SAAADI. This CDR3 region has 15 residues. The CDR3 DNA reads TGCGCCAGCCATGCCTCCGGGACAAGAATCCACGAGCAGTACTTC. Translation gives CASHASGTRIHEQYF.

The sample holds one count of this clone. This chain links TRBV28 with TRBJ1-6, with D perhaps matching TRBD1 (5 bases). V was cut by 6 bases and J by 8 bases, with 14 bases left in between. The CDR3 totals 14 residues. The germline CDR1 and CDR2 sequences are MDHEN and SYDVKM. The CDR3 region is CASSPGRDYSPLHF. The CDR3 coding sequence is TGTGCCAGCAGCCCGGGACGGGATTATTCACCCCTCCACTTT.

The gene calls are TRBV28 and TRBJ2-7; 8 positions match TRBD2. The CDR3 is made up of 16 amino acids. With 5 bases clipped from V and 0 bases from J, the junction kept 9 bases outside the gene matches. The germline V gene has CDR1 MDHEN and CDR2 SYDVKM. Here the CDR3 reads CASSPSGGRSSYEQYF. CDR3 nucleotides: TGTGCCAGCAGTCCCTCGGGAGGGAGGAGCTCCTACGAGCAGTACTTC.

The V call is TRBV3-1 (or the pseudogene TRBV3-2), the J call TRBJ2-3; D might be TRBD1 or TRBD2, each matching 5 bases. Germline V gene data show CDR1 as LGHDT and CDR2 as YNNKEL (reference sequence). This CDR3 spans 15 amino acids. V lost 7 bases, J lost 3 bases, and 17 bases lay in between. The DNA of the CDR3 is TGTGCCAGCACTGAGGGGCACTTCGGGACAGATACGCAGTATTTT. Translation: CASTEGHFGTDTQYF.

This clone has only one observation. The chain carries TRBV6-5 and TRBJ1-2, with D possibly matching TRBD1 (5 bases). CDR3 length equals 13 residues. Germline V gene data show CDR1 as MNHEY and CDR2 as SVGAGI. V dropped 5 bases and J dropped 4 bases, with 11 bases sitting between them. The CDR3 nucleotides are TGTGCCAGCAGTATCTCGGGACTCTATGGCTACACCTTC. This translates into CASSISGLYGYTF.

This chain connects TRBV7-2 to TRBJ2-3; D unclear. The germline V and J ends were trimmed by 1 base and 3 bases, with 5 bases remaining between them. The CDR3 has 13 amino acids. Germline V gene data show CDR1 as SGHTA and CDR2 as FQGNSA. The CDR3 sequence is CASSLVVTDTQYF. In nucleotides, the CDR3 is TGTGCCAGCAGCTTAGTGGTGACAGATACGCAGTATTTT. The full variable domain, its missing parts supplied by reference TRBV7-2 and TRBJ2-3, is GAGVSQSPSNKVTEKGKDVELRCDPISGHTALYWYRQSLGQGLEFLIYFQGNSAPDKSGLPSDRFSAERTGGSVSTLTIQRTQQEDSAVYLCASSLVVTDTQYFGPGTRLTVL.

The chain is built from TRBV6-6 and TRBJ1-1, with a weak D call TRBD1 (6 bases). V shed 2 bases and J shed 5 bases, with 12 bases lying between them. The germline V gene encodes CDR1 MNHNY and CDR2 SVGAGI (reference sequence). The CDR3 extends over 14 amino acids. The CDR3 DNA follows: TGTGCCAGCAGTTACCTTGAACAGGGAACTGAAGCTTTCTTT. The encoded protein is CASSYLEQGTEAFF.

This clone was recorded once. The chain has TRBV7-9 and TRBJ1-6; D may be TRBD1 (6 bases). The CDR3 has 15 amino acids. The ends were cut back, 5 bases at V and 6 bases at J, with 14 bases in the middle. Germline CDR1 SEHNR, CDR2 FQNEAQ (reference sequence). This CDR3 reads CASSQGTNFNSPLHF. Here the CDR3 DNA reads TGTGCCAGCAGCCAAGGGACAAATTTTAATTCACCCCTCCACTTT. Drawing the rest from reference TRBV7-9 and TRBJ1-6, the complete variable domain is DTGVSQNPRHKITKRGQNVTFRCDPISEHNRLYWYRQTLGQGPEFLTYFQNEAQLEKSRLLSDRFSAERPKGSFSTLEIQRTEQGDSAMYLCASSQGTNFNSPLHFGNGTRLTVT.

This clone came up once. This chain connects TRBV25-1 to TRBJ1-1; a weak D match, TRBD1 (5 bases). This CDR3 comprises 11 residues. V lost 3 bases and J lost 12, with 11 bases in between. The germline gives CDR1 MGHDK, CDR2 SYGVNS. CDR3 sequence reads: CASSDRDLTFF. The CDR3 coding sequence is TGTGCCAGCAGTGACAGGGACTTGACTTTCTTT. The full variable domain, in which reference TRBV25-1 and TRBJ1-1 provide the parts outside the CDR3, is EADIYQTPRYLVIGTGKKITLECSQTMGHDKMYWYQQDPGMELHLIHYSYGVNSTEKGDLSSESTVSRIRTEHFPLTLESARPSHTSQYLCASSDRDLTFFGQGTRLTVV.

This clone was seen once. The chain has TRBV15 and TRBJ1-3, with 8 bases lining up with TRBD1. The CDR3 is 14 amino acids. The J segment lost 3 bases and the V segment lost 3 bases, leaving 1 base of the junction unmatched. Per germline, CDR1 LNHNV and CDR2 YYDKDF (reference sequence). This CDR3 reads CATSRTGDGNTIYF. CDR3 bases: TGTGCCACCAGCAGGACAGGGGATGGAAACACCATATATTTT.

The J gene is TRBJ1-1, the V gene TRBV5-4; D unclear. V was cut by 4 bases and J by 4 bases, with 11 bases left in between. CDR1 is SGHNT, CDR2 YYREEE, per germline (reference sequence). The CDR3 runs 13 residues. The CDR3: CASSIRVGTEAFF. Here the CDR3 DNA reads TGTGCCAGCAGCATAAGGGTGGGCACTGAAGCTTTCTTT.

The chain links TRBV7-9 to TRBJ1-2; possibly TRBD1 for D (5 bases). The CDR3 runs to 14 residues. Looked up from germline, CDR1 is SEHNR and CDR2 is FQNEAQ (reference sequence). Trimming removed 1 base from V and 3 bases from J, with 9 bases in between. CDR3 amino acids: CASSLEGSYYGYTF. The CDR3 DNA reads as TGTGCCAGCAGCTTAGAGGGGAGCTACTATGGCTACACCTTC.

The chain has TRBV7-3 and TRBJ1-1; 9 bases are shared with TRBD1. Germline V gives CDR1 SGHTA, CDR2 FQGTGA. V lost 5 bases and J lost 11; bases outside the gene matches: 6. This CDR3 is built from 12 residues. The CDR3 DNA reads TGTGCCAGCAGCCCCGGGACAGGGTTCGCTTTCTTT. Amino acid sequence: CASSPGTGFAFF.

CDR3 sequence (DNA): TGTGCCTGGGACAGGGGTTACGCTGAAGCTTTCTTT. This codes for CAWDRGYAEAFF. The chain combines TRBV30 with TRBJ1-1; 8 bases align to TRBD1. This CDR3 contains 12 residues. CDR1 is GTSNPN and CDR2 is SVGIG in the germline V gene (reference sequence). Losses at the gene ends were 5 bases for V and 6 bases for J; bases not matched to a gene: 5.

The CDR3 region has the DNA TGTGCCAGCAGCACTGGACAGGGGGCGTACAATGAGCAGTTCTTC. Translating it yields CASSTGQGAYNEQFF. V gene TRBV5-4 combines with J gene TRBJ2-1, with 11 bases lining up with TRBD1. CDR1 and CDR2 from the germline V gene are SGHNT and YYREEE (reference sequence). The V gene end was trimmed by 4 bases and the J gene end by 4 bases; junction bases not matched to a gene: 4. This CDR3 region has 15 residues.

V and J are TRBV5-1 and TRBJ2-3; the D is unclear. CDR1 SGHRS and CDR2 YFSETQ come from the germline V gene. Trimming removed 3 bases at V and 0 bases at J, with 5 bases between. This CDR3 has 13 amino acids. CDR3 loop: CASSSASTDTQYF. In nucleotides, the CDR3 is TGCGCCAGCAGCTCGGCTAGCACAGATACGCAGTATTTT.

The rearrangement links TRBV28 to TRBJ2-3; D uncertain. This CDR3 is built from 14 residues. Germline CDR1 reads MDHEN; CDR2 reads SYDVKM. V lost 6 bases and J lost 0, with 10 bases in between. Here the CDR3 reads CASSHRVSTDTQYF. The CDR3 DNA reads TGTGCCAGCAGCCACAGAGTGAGCACAGATACGCAGTATTTT.